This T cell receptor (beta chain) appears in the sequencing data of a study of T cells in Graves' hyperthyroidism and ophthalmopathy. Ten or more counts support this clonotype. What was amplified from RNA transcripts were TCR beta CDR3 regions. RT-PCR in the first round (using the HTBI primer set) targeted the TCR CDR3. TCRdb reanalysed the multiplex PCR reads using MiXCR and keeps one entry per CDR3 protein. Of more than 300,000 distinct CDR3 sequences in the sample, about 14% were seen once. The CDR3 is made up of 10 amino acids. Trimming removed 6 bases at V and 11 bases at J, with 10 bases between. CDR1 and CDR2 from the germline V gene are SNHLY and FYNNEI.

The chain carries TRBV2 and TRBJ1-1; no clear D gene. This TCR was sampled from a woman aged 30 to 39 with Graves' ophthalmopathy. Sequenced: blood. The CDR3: CASRGFSAFF. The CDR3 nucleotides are TGTGCCAGCAGGGGGTTTTCGGCTTTCTTT.